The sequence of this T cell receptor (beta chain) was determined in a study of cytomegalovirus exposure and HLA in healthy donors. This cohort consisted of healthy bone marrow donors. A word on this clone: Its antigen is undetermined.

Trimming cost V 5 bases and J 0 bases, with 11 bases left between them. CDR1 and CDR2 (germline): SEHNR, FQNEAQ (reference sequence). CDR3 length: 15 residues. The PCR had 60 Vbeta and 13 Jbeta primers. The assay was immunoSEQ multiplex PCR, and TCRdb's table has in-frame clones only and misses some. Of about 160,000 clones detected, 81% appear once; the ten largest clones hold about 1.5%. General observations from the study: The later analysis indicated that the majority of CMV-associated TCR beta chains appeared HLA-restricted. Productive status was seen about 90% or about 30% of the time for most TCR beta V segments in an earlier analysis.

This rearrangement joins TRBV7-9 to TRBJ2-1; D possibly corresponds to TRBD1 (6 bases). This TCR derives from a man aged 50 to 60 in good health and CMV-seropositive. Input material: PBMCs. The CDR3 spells CASSLDRSSYNEQFF. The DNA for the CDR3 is TGTGCCAGCAGCCTAGACAGGAGCTCCTACAATGAGCAGTTCTTC.